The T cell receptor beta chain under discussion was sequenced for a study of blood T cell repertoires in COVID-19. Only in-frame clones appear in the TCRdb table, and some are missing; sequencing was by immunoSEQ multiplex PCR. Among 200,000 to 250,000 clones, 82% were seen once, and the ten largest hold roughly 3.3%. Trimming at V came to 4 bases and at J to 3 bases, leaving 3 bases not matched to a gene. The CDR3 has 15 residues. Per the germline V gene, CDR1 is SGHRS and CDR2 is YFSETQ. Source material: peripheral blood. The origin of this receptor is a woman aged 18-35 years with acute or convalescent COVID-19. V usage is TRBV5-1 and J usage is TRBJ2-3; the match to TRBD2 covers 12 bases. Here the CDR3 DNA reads TGCGCCAGCAGCGTACTAGCGGGAGGTACAGATACGCAGTATTTT. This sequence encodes CASSVLAGGTDTQYF.